The next 2 T cell receptor beta chains were all read from a single sample in a study of blood T cell repertoires in COVID-19. The protocol was immunoSEQ multiplex PCR, while the TCRdb copy is restricted to in-frame clones and leaves out a portion. The data contain about 74,000 clones, about nine tenths of them singletons. The sequenced sample was peripheral blood. These receptors were collected from a woman in her forties or fifties in a cohort sampled during active COVID-19.

This chain links TRBV10-2 with TRBJ1-1; 9 bases line up with TRBD1. V gave up 6 bases and J gave up 2 bases; unmatched junction bases: 10. CDR3 length: 16 amino acids. CDR1 is WSHSY and CDR2 is SAAADI in the germline V gene. Here the CDR3 DNA reads TGCGCCAGCAGACGAGGGAGACAGGGGGGAAACACTGAAGCTTTCTTT. This codes for CASRRGRQGGNTEAFF.

The chain carries TRBV5-6 and TRBJ2-7, with TRBD1 as a possible D gene (5 bases). From germline, CDR1 is SGHDT and CDR2 YYEEEE. Trimming took off 3 bases at V and 0 bases at J, with 16 bases between the two ends. The CDR3 totals 16 residues. The CDR3, as DNA: TGTGCCAGCAGCTCCTGGGGCGACGCGAGCTCCTACGAGCAGTACTTC. The encoded protein is CASSSWGDASSYEQYF.